This T cell receptor beta chain derives from a study of blood T cell repertoires in COVID-19. Donors were grouped by their self-reported clinical history. Repertoires were generated with immunoSEQ multiplex PCR, while TCRdb's copy carries only in-frame clones and drops some. The sample shows fewer than 250,000 clones, approximately 80% of them seen only once. Germline CDR1 is SEHNR and CDR2 is FQNEAQ (reference sequence). Trimming removed 5 bases from V and 0 bases from J, with 11 bases in between. The CDR3 length is 14 residues. Input material: PBMCs or T cells enriched from blood (not recorded which). The chain has TRBV7-9 and TRBJ2-7; the D gene is possibly TRBD1 (5 bases). This TCR derives from a woman aged 45 to 65 with acute COVID-19. DNA of the CDR3: TGTGCCAGCAGCCCGACAGTTACCTCCTACGAGCAGTACTTC. It encodes CASSPTVTSYEQYF.